The next 4 T cell receptor beta chains were all read from a single sample in a study of T cells in Graves' hyperthyroidism and ophthalmopathy. Using RNA transcripts as the source, TCR beta CDR3 regions were amplified. With the HTBI primer set, the TCR CDR3 went through a first round of RT-PCR. Using its own MiXCR run on the multiplex PCR reads, TCRdb lists one record per CDR3 protein. The sample has around 600,000 distinct CDR3 sequences; about 14% are singletons. The sample was blood. The receptor source for this set is a woman in her forties or fifties with Graves' ophthalmopathy.

This clonotype showed up just a few times. This chain joins TRBV7-9 and TRBJ2-5, with TRBD1 matching 9 bases. The germline V gene has CDR1 SEHNR and CDR2 FQNEAQ (reference sequence). V was pared by 4 bases and J by 5 bases, with 8 bases of the junction left unmatched. The CDR3 spans 15 residues. The CDR3, as DNA: TGTGCCAGCAGCTCGGGACAGGGATCAGTGGAGACCCAGTACTTC. This translates into CASSSGQGSVETQYF.

Concerning this clonotype: A much larger clone differs by one base, so this may be a read error. V is TRBV7-9 and J is TRBJ1-5; D gene unclear. Between the trimmed V and J ends, which lost 5 bases and 4 bases, there was a span of 12 bases. The CDR3 has 14 amino acids. The germline gives CDR1 SEHNR, CDR2 FQNEAQ (reference sequence). The CDR3 bases are TGTGCCAGCAGCCCGACCAGGAAAAATCAGCCCCAGCATTTT. Its translation: CASSPTRKNQPQHF.

Ten or more counts support this clonotype. The chain links TRBV3-1 to TRBJ2-1; D is perhaps TRBD2 (5 bases). The ends were cut back, 4 bases at V and 3 bases at J, with 10 bases in the middle. CDR1 and CDR2 from the germline V gene are LGHDT and YNNKEL (reference sequence). This CDR3 has 14 amino acids. In DNA form, the CDR3 reads TGTGCCAGCAGCCCGACTACCTTCTACAATGAGCAGTTCTTC. This gives the protein CASSPTTFYNEQFF.

The V and J genes are TRBV28 and TRBJ2-3; maybe TRBD1 (5 bases). Germline V gives CDR1 MDHEN, CDR2 SYDVKM. V dropped 4 bases and J dropped 6 bases, with 17 bases sitting between them. This CDR3 spans 15 amino acids. This CDR3 reads CASSSLQGFRDTQYF. The DNA for the CDR3 is TGTGCCAGCAGTTCTCTCCAGGGTTTTAGGGATACGCAGTATTTT.